The 11 T cell receptor beta chains reported below all come from one sample, sequenced in a study of OX40 agonist ivuxolimab in advanced cancers. Method: immunoSEQ multiplex PCR; TCRdb's copy keeps in-frame clones and lacks some. The profile covers more than 10,000 clones, with under 70% appearing a single time and approximately 26% taken by the ten largest. Here the sequenced sample was CD4+ or CD8+ T cells sorted from blood, taken in a trial of the OX40 agonist ivuxolimab. These TCRs come from an adult with an advanced solid tumor such as melanoma, head and neck, liver or kidney cancer.

V is TRBV27 and J is TRBJ2-1; possible D gene TRBD2, 5 bases. The germline V gene has CDR1 MNHEY and CDR2 SMNVEV (reference sequence). Trimming removed 3 bases at V and 5 bases at J, with 17 bases between. This CDR3 contains 16 residues. CDR3 sequence (DNA): TGTGCCAGCAGTTTCGGAGCGGTCCCGCCCCACAATGAGCAGTTCTTC. Amino acids: CASSFGAVPPHNEQFF.

V gene TRBV19 combines with J gene TRBJ2-1; 9 positions match TRBD2. CDR1 is LNHDA and CDR2 is SQIVND in the germline V gene (reference sequence). J gave up 3 bases and V 5 bases, and 2 bases lay outside the gene matches. The CDR3 is made up of 14 amino acids. CDR3 amino acids: CASSGTSFYNEQFF. The CDR3 region has the DNA TGTGCCAGTAGTGGGACTAGCTTCTACAATGAGCAGTTCTTC.

This clone was found a few times. The chain carries TRBV9 and TRBJ2-7; 7 bases align to TRBD1. Germline V gene lookup returns CDR1 SGDLS and CDR2 YYNGEE. The CDR3 extends over 14 amino acids. V shed 3 bases, J shed 4 bases, and the junction held 7 bases outside the gene matches. This chain's CDR3 is CASSAQGEMYEQYF. CDR3 in DNA: TGTGCCAGCAGCGCCCAGGGGGAGATGTACGAGCAGTACTTC.

The rearrangement uses TRBV27 and TRBJ2-6, with D possibly being TRBD1 or TRBD2 (5 bases each). The CDR3 covers 15 residues. Germline V lookup: CDR1 MNHEY, CDR2 SMNVEV (reference sequence). V lost 7 bases to trimming and J lost 1 base, with 11 bases between them. CDR3 coding DNA: TGTGCCAGCACTACAGGACTTTCTGGGGCCAACGTCCTGACTTTC. Amino acids: CASTTGLSGANVLTF.

This chain uses TRBV4-3 with TRBJ2-1; a weak D match, TRBD1 (6 bases). The CDR3 extends over 16 amino acids. Looked up from germline, CDR1 is LGHNA and CDR2 is YSLEER. Trimming took 0 bases from V and 6 from J, leaving 15 bases between them. The CDR3 spells CASSQDRSGVPNEQFF. The CDR3, as DNA: TGCGCCAGCAGCCAAGATCGGTCAGGGGTTCCCAATGAGCAGTTCTTC.

The chain recombines TRBV27 with TRBJ2-5; 13 bases are shared with TRBD2. This CDR3 region has 16 residues. Looked up from germline, CDR1 is MNHEY and CDR2 is SMNVEV (reference sequence). Trimming at V came to 3 bases and at J to 5 bases, leaving 6 bases not matched to a gene. The CDR3 is CASSLTSGGPWETQYF. CDR3 DNA sequence: TGTGCCAGCAGTTTGACTAGCGGGGGGCCGTGGGAGACCCAGTACTTC.

In this sample, this clone turned up a few times. The gene calls are TRBV5-4 and TRBJ1-2; 9 positions match TRBD1. The germline CDR1 and CDR2 sequences are SGHNT and YYREEE (reference sequence). There are 16 residues in the CDR3. J was trimmed by 3 bases and V by 4 bases; bases with no gene match: 10. The DNA for the CDR3 is TGTGCCAGCAGCCCGGGCGGACAGGGGTCTTACTATGGCTACACCTTC. It encodes CASSPGGQGSYYGYTF.

This chain connects TRBV7-2 to TRBJ2-1; 10 nucleotides match TRBD2. From germline, CDR1 is SGHTA and CDR2 FQGNSA. V trimming: 8 bases; J trimming: 5 bases; junction bases outside the gene matches: 21. This CDR3 is 19 amino acids long. In DNA form, the CDR3 reads TGTGCCAGCTCCCAAATAGGACTAGCGGCAGTCGTCCCAAACAATGAGCAGTTCTTC. Protein: CASSQIGLAAVVPNNEQFF. The variable domain in full, with the rest retrieved from reference TRBV7-2 and TRBJ2-1, is GAGVSQSPSNKVTEKGKDVELRCDPISGHTALYWYRQSLGQGLEFLIYFQGNSAPDKSGLPSDRFSAERTGGSVSTLTIQRTQQEDSAVYLCASSQIGLAAVVPNNEQFFGPGTRLTVL.

This chain connects TRBV6-5 to TRBJ1-6; D is undetermined. CDR3 size: 16 residues. CDR1 MNHEY and CDR2 SVGAGI come from the germline V gene. V shed 4 bases and J shed 7 bases, with 17 bases lying between them. In DNA form, the CDR3 reads TGTGCCAGCAGTTTTCCAAAGACTGGGAGCAATTCACCCCTCCACTTT. Its translation: CASSFPKTGSNSPLHF.

The chain uses TRBV19 and TRBJ1-6; 7 bases align to TRBD1. The germline CDR1 and CDR2 sequences are LNHDA and SQIVND (reference sequence). J gave up 7 bases and V 5 bases, and 11 bases lay outside the gene matches. This CDR3 has 16 amino acids. The CDR3 is CASSDRVLNWNSPLHF. In DNA, the CDR3 is TGTGCCAGTAGTGACAGGGTACTTAATTGGAATTCACCCCTCCACTTT. Full variable domain (rest looked up from reference TRBV19 and TRBJ1-6): DGGITQSPKYLFRKEGQNVTLSCEQNLNHDAMYWYRQDPGQGLRLIYYSQIVNDFQKGDIAEGYSVSREKKESFPLTVTSAQKNPTAFYLCASSDRVLNWNSPLHFGNGTRLTVT.

There are a few counts of this clone. V is TRBV9 and J is TRBJ1-6; D possibly corresponds to TRBD1 (6 bases). V lost 3 bases to trimming and J lost 7 bases, with 14 bases between them. Germline V gene data show CDR1 as SGDLS and CDR2 as YYNGEE. CDR3 length: 15 residues. The CDR3 DNA reads TGTGCCAGCAGCGAGCTCCCGACAGGCAATTCACCCCTCCACTTT. Its translation is CASSELPTGNSPLHF.